This T cell receptor (beta chain) was sequenced for a study of blood T cell repertoires in COVID-19. Study-wide context: Whether acute or convalescent, the COVID-19 samples came from the United States, Italy and Spain. Sample material is recorded as cDNA or gDNA derived from T cells, B-cell-depleted T cells, or PBMCs.

V gave up 6 bases and J gave up 4 bases, with 12 bases separating them. CDR3 length: 13 amino acids. Original data processing: Estimates of nucleated cell counts were drawn from the amplification of reference gene primers. Sequencing was performed with immunoSEQ multiplex PCR; in TCRdb, only in-frame clones are kept and a portion is missing. V, J and clone size reflect that table, while D and trimming were determined from the DNA. The data contain about 250,000 clones, 79% of them seen just once; the ten biggest clones take up roughly 4.2%. Sequenced material: peripheral blood. The rearrangement links TRBV12-3 or TRBV12-4 to TRBJ2-5; D is undetermined. This receptor was identified in a woman between 40 and 50 years old with active or convalescent COVID-19. CDR3 amino acids: CASSFPPGETQYF. In nucleotides, the CDR3 is TGTGCCAGCAGCTTTCCCCCGGGAGAGACCCAGTACTTC.